Below, 21 T cell receptor beta chains from the same sample are listed, as sequenced in a study of radiotherapy plus CTLA-4 blockade in lung cancer. Assay: immunoSEQ multiplex PCR; the TCRdb copy retains only in-frame clones and omits some. Of 80,000 or so clones detected, 60% to 85% appear once; the ten largest clones hold around 4%. The sequencing used peripheral blood, collected from a patient treated with radiotherapy plus ipilimumab. These receptors all come from a human donor with non-small cell lung cancer who had a partial response to radiotherapy plus ipilimumab. Some clones in this sample may be carry-over from other donors' samples.

The V gene is TRBV30, the J gene TRBJ2-1, with D hard to call. Trimming left V 1 base short and J 11 bases short, with 15 bases between. CDR1 and CDR2 from the germline V gene are GTSNPN and SVGIG (reference sequence). The CDR3 totals 13 residues. The CDR3 loop is CAWSGPEREKQFF. Here the CDR3 DNA reads TGTGCCTGGAGTGGCCCGGAGCGAGAAAAGCAGTTCTTC.

This chain joins TRBV7-2 and TRBJ2-7; D may be TRBD2 (6 bases). Germline CDR1 is SGHTA and CDR2 is FQGNSA. V was trimmed by 1 base and J by 2 bases, leaving 15 bases between them. The CDR3 runs to 16 residues. CDR3 DNA: TGTGCCAGCAGCTTAGGGGTACGGGGGTTCACCTACGAGCAGTACTTC. The encoded protein is CASSLGVRGFTYEQYF.

Only a few counts were recorded for this clone. This CDR3 reads CASSPSRGQASYEQYF. CDR3 DNA: TGTGCCAGCAGCCCATCTCGGGGACAGGCTTCCTACGAGCAGTACTTC. The chain is built from TRBV5-4 and TRBJ2-7; the match to TRBD1 covers 8 bases. Looked up from germline, CDR1 is SGHNT and CDR2 is YYREEE (reference sequence). The CDR3 loop spans 16 amino acids. V gave up 4 bases and J gave up 1 base; unmatched junction bases: 10.

This rearrangement joins TRBV5-8 to TRBJ2-7; weak D call: TRBD1 (5 bases). CDR3 length: 12 residues. Germline CDR1 is SGHTS and CDR2 is YDEGEE. Trimming removed 4 bases from V and 3 bases from J, with 8 bases in between. CDR3 in amino acids: CASSRTGYEQYF. Here the CDR3 DNA reads TGTGCCAGCAGCAGAACAGGCTACGAGCAGTACTTC.

V gene TRBV28 combines with J gene TRBJ1-1, with 10 bases fitting TRBD1. V trimming: 6 bases; J trimming: 5 bases; junction bases outside the gene matches: 9. There are 15 residues in the CDR3. Germline CDR1 MDHEN, CDR2 SYDVKM. The CDR3 sequence is CASSPAGTGVTEAFF. The CDR3 DNA reads as TGTGCCAGCAGCCCTGCCGGGACAGGGGTTACTGAAGCTTTCTTT.

This clone has only a few counts. The chain joins TRBV28 to TRBJ1-2; the D is unclear. V was trimmed by 4 bases and J by 5 bases, leaving 5 bases between them. The CDR3 loop spans 11 amino acids. Per the germline V gene, CDR1 is MDHEN and CDR2 is SYDVKM. The CDR3 nucleotides are TGTGCCAGCAGTTCCTCTTATGGCTACACCTTC. Protein sequence: CASSSSYGYTF.

The V and J genes are TRBV18 and TRBJ2-5; the D gene is possibly TRBD2 (6 bases). Looked up from germline, CDR1 is KGHSH and CDR2 is LQKENI. V was clipped by 3 bases and J by 2 bases, with 19 bases between them. The CDR3 sequence is 17 residues long. The CDR3 here is CASSPVGSGEQQETQYF. CDR3 nucleotides: TGTGCCAGCTCACCGGTAGGGTCGGGGGAACAGCAAGAGACCCAGTACTTC.

The V gene is TRBV28, the J gene TRBJ1-3; the match to TRBD1 covers 8 bases. The CDR3 loop spans 15 amino acids. Germline V gene lookup returns CDR1 MDHEN and CDR2 SYDVKM. The V and J ends lost 5 bases and 2 bases, in that order; junction bases with no gene match: 5. The CDR3 is CASSKQGVAGNTIYF. CDR3 DNA: TGTGCCAGCAGTAAACAGGGGGTTGCTGGAAACACCATATATTTT. The full variable domain, completed using reference TRBV28 and TRBJ1-3, is DVKVTQSSRYLVKRTGEKVFLECVQDMDHENMFWYRQDPGLGLRLIYFSYDVKMKEKGDIPEGYSVSREKKERFSLILESASTNQTSMYLCASSKQGVAGNTIYFGEGSWLTVV.

On this clone itself: A junction boundary mismatches the germline segment, possibly from a read error. This rearrangement joins TRBV5-4 to TRBJ2-6; tentative D call: TRBD1 (7 bases). This CDR3 comprises 18 residues. Germline V gene lookup returns CDR1 SGHNT and CDR2 YYREEE (reference sequence). The CDR3 sequence is CASSPMVEGASGANVLTF. Here the CDR3 DNA reads TGCGCCAGCAGCCCCATGGTGGAGGGGGCTTCTGGGGCCAACGTCCTGACTTTC.

CDR3 nucleotides: TGTGCCAGCAGTGAAGGGACGGGACTAGAAAAACTGTTTTTT. Its protein is CASSEGTGLEKLFF. This rearrangement joins TRBV6-1 to TRBJ1-4; a possible D gene is TRBD1 (5 bases). The CDR3 runs 14 residues. V lost 1 base to trimming and J lost 8 bases, with 11 bases between them. Germline loops: CDR1 MNHNS, CDR2 SASEGT.

This clone was seen just once. V gene TRBV2 combines with J gene TRBJ1-1; TRBD1 matches 7 bases. The CDR3 spans 16 residues. From germline, CDR1 is SNHLY and CDR2 FYNNEI. The junction had 18 bases not matched to a gene; V was cut back by 6 bases and J by 8 bases. Here the CDR3 reads CASRETATGSRIEAFF. In DNA, the CDR3 is TGTGCCAGCAGAGAGACCGCGACAGGGTCCCGGATCGAAGCTTTCTTT.

The chain couples TRBV18 to TRBJ2-6; D is unresolved. Germline V gives CDR1 KGHSH, CDR2 LQKENI. V was pared by 2 bases and J by 0 bases, with 5 bases between. CDR3 length: 15 amino acids. CDR3 in amino acids: CASSPSRSGANVLTF. CDR3 coding DNA: TGTGCCAGCTCACCATCCCGCTCTGGGGCCAACGTCCTGACTTTC.

The chain links TRBV28 to TRBJ1-4; TRBD1 is a possible D gene (5 bases). Germline assignment: CDR1 MDHEN and CDR2 SYDVKM. V was cut by 5 bases and J by 5 bases, with 15 bases left in between. The CDR3 has 15 residues. CDR3: CASSPGNRGNEKLFF. Written as DNA, the CDR3 is TGTGCCAGCAGTCCAGGCAACCGGGGGAATGAAAAACTGTTTTTT.

V and J are TRBV28 and TRBJ1-5; perhaps TRBD1 as D (5 bases). V gave up 2 bases and J gave up 1 base, with 12 bases separating them. CDR1 is MDHEN, CDR2 SYDVKM, per germline. The CDR3 has 16 amino acids. CDR3 sequence reads: CASSLPPDRSNQPQHF. The CDR3 bases are TGTGCCAGCAGTTTACCCCCCGACAGAAGCAATCAGCCCCAGCATTTT.

This rearrangement joins TRBV6-5 to TRBJ2-7, with 7 bases identical to TRBD1. Germline values: CDR1 MNHEY, CDR2 SVGAGI. V dropped 8 bases and J dropped 5; count of bases not matched to a gene: 15. The CDR3 is 15 residues long. CDR3 sequence (DNA): TGTGCCAGCCGACTACAGACAGGGATAGTCCACGAGCAGTACTTC. Its translation is CASRLQTGIVHEQYF.

The chain is built from TRBV5-1 and TRBJ2-7; 8 bases align to TRBD1. Germline-derived CDR1 and CDR2 are SGHRS and YFSETQ. The CDR3 totals 15 residues. With V trimmed by 1 base and J by 1 base, 4 bases remained unmatched. The CDR3 nucleotides read TGCGCCAGCAGCTTGTCAGGGGGCAATTCCTACGAGCAGTACTTC. Translated: CASSLSGGNSYEQYF.

The chain joins TRBV4-1 to TRBJ1-2; D is possibly TRBD1 (6 bases). Germline CDR1 MGHRA, CDR2 YSYEKL. V lost 6 bases to trimming and J lost 6 bases, with 20 bases between them. The length of the CDR3 is 15 residues. The CDR3 DNA reads TGCGCCAGCAGTCGCACAAACCTCAGGGGTAATGGCTACACCTTC. Its protein is CASSRTNLRGNGYTF.

V and J are TRBV7-3 and TRBJ1-1; 9 bases fit TRBD1. The CDR3 covers 16 residues. J lost 10 bases, V lost 5 bases, and 17 bases had no gene match. The V gene's germline CDR1 is SGHTA and CDR2 FQGTGA. CDR3 in amino acids: CASSPGTGRRSGPAFF. In nucleotides, the CDR3 is TGTGCCAGCAGCCCCGGGACAGGGAGGCGATCGGGTCCAGCTTTCTTT.

This clone was detected only a few times. The chain recombines TRBV9 with TRBJ2-3; 7 positions agree with TRBD2. J gave up 3 bases and V 0 bases, and 4 bases lay outside the gene matches. Germline V lookup: CDR1 SGDLS, CDR2 YYNGEE. The CDR3 is 15 residues long. The CDR3 is CASSVEGRVTDTQYF. The CDR3 DNA reads as TGTGCCAGCAGCGTAGAGGGGAGGGTGACAGATACGCAGTATTTT.

This chain links TRBV6-6 with TRBJ1-5, with 7 bases lining up with TRBD1. Trimming at V came to 7 bases and at J to 1 base, leaving 4 bases not matched to a gene. Germline V lookup: CDR1 MNHNY, CDR2 SVGAGI (reference sequence). The CDR3 sequence is 14 residues long. The chain's CDR3 is CASTQGQSNQPQHF. CDR3 DNA: TGTGCCAGCACGCAGGGACAGAGCAATCAGCCCCAGCATTTT.

The chain links TRBV2 to TRBJ1-2; D unclear. With 6 bases removed from V and 9 bases from J, the gap between germline ends came to 20 bases. This CDR3 spans 14 amino acids. Germline CDR1 SNHLY, CDR2 FYNNEI. Written as DNA, the CDR3 is TGTGCCAGCAGAGCCGATACAGCGGACGAATGCTACACCTTC. Its translation: CASRADTADECYTF.